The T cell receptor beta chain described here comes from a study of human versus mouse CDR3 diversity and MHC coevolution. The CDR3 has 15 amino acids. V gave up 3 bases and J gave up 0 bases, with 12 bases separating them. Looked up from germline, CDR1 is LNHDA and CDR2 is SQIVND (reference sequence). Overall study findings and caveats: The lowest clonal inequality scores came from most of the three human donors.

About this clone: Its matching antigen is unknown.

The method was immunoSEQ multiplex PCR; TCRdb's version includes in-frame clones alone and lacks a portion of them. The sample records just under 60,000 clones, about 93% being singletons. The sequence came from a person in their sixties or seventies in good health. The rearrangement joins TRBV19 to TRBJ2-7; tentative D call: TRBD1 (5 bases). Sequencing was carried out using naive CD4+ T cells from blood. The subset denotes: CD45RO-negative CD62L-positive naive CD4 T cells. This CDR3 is CASSIDVDTSYEQYF. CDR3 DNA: TGTGCCAGTAGTATCGACGTGGACACCTCCTACGAGCAGTACTTC. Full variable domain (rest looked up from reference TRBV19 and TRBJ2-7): DGGITQSPKYLFRKEGQNVTLSCEQNLNHDAMYWYRQDPGQGLRLIYYSQIVNDFQKGDIAEGYSVSREKKESFPLTVTSAQKNPTAFYLCASSIDVDTSYEQYFGPGTRLTVT.